This T cell receptor beta chain was observed in a study of blood T cell repertoires in COVID-19. The repertoire was sequenced with immunoSEQ multiplex PCR; TCRdb's copy has only in-frame clones and lacks some. Altogether 65,000 to 80,000 clones are present, approximately 80% being singletons, with the ten largest covering more than 9.5%. The CDR3 runs 15 residues. The V gene's germline CDR1 is SGDLS and CDR2 YYNGEE. V lost 0 bases and J 5 bases, leaving 14 bases between the germline ends. The clonotype comes from a man between 45 and 60 years old with acute or convalescent COVID-19. The sequenced sample was peripheral blood. V and J are TRBV9 and TRBJ2-5; tentative D call: TRBD2 (6 bases). CDR3 nucleotide sequence: TGTGCCAGCAGCGTAGTACTCGGGAGAGGGGAGACCCAGTACTTC. Translating gives CASSVVLGRGETQYF.